In this sample, the clone carrying this T cell receptor (beta chain) turned up a few times. Its antigen is unidentified. The CDR3 is 15 amino acids. The ends were cut back, 0 bases at V and 5 bases at J, with 14 bases in the middle. Germline CDR1 MGHRA, CDR2 YSYEKL. The data are from a study of OX40 agonist ivuxolimab in advanced cancers. The study, taken as a whole, reports: Relative to CD4+, CD8+ T cells held more expanded clones on average. Clonal expansion by week 6 occurred in CD4+ and CD8+ blood T cells (at 0.1 to 3.0 mg/kg).

Sequencing was performed with immunoSEQ multiplex PCR; in TCRdb, only in-frame clones are kept and a portion is missing. The table has fewer than 80,000 clones, roughly nine tenths seen once. On cycle 4 day 1 and cycle 7 day 1, as well as at baseline, blood was sampled. The V call is TRBV4-1, the J call TRBJ2-7, with D perhaps matching TRBD1 (5 bases). This receptor was taken from an adult with an advanced solid tumor such as melanoma, head and neck, liver or kidney cancer. The sample was CD4+ or CD8+ T cells sorted from blood, taken in a trial of the OX40 agonist ivuxolimab. Here the CDR3 DNA reads TGCGCCAGCAGCCAAGAACCAGGGATTGTCGACGAGCAGTACTTC. Protein product: CASSQEPGIVDEQYF.